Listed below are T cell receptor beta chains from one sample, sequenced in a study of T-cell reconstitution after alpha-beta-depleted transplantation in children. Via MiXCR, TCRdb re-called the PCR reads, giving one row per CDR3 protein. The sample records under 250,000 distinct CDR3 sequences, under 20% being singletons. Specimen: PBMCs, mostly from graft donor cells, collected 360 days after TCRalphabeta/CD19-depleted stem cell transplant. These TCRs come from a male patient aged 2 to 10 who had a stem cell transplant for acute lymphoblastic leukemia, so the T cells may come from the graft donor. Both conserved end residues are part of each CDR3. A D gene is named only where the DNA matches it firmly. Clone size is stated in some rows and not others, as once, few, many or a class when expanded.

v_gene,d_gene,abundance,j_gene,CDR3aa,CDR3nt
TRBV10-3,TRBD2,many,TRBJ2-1,CAISRLAGGRINEQFF,TGTGCCATCAGCCGATTAGCGGGGGGGCGTATCAATGAGCAGTTCTTC
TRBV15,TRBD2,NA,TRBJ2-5,CATSEGLAGSYQETQYF,TGTGCCACCAGCGAAGGACTAGCGGGGAGCTATCAAGAGACCCAGTACTTC
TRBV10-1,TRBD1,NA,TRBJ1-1,CASSLHRGPMNTEAFF,TGCGCCAGCAGTCTACACAGGGGTCCAATGAACACTGAAGCTTTCTTT
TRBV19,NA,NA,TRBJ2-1,CASSPQGPPEQFF,TGTGCCAGTAGTCCACAGGGTCCGCCTGAGCAGTTCTTC
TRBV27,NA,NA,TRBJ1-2,CASSLSPGEEGYGYTF,TGTGCCAGCAGTTTATCGCCTGGGGAAGAGGGCTATGGCTACACCTTC
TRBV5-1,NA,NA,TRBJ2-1,CASSLIGDRVGQQFF,TGCGCCAGCAGCTTGATCGGGGATCGGGTGGGCCAGCAGTTCTTC
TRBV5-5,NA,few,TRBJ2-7,CASSPRTLRPYEQYF,TGTGCCAGCAGCCCGAGGACCCTAAGGCCCTACGAGCAGTACTTC
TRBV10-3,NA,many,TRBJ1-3,CATSGGEAGNTIYF,TGTGCCACCTCGGGGGGAGAAGCTGGAAACACCATATATTTT
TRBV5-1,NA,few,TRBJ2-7,CASSLRATGSATYYEQYF,TGCGCCAGCAGCTTGCGGGCCACAGGGTCCGCGACCTACTACGAGCAGTACTTC
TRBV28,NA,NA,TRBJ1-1,CASSFSLGKNTEAFF,TGTGCCAGCAGTTTCTCCCTGGGAAAGAACACTGAAGCTTTCTTT
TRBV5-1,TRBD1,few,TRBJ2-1,CASSLRTGGLWEQFF,TGCGCCAGCAGCTTGCGGACAGGGGGGTTATGGGAGCAGTTCTTC
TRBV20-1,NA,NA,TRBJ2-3,CSARAGRADTQYF,TGCAGTGCTAGAGCGGGCCGGGCAGATACGCAGTATTTT
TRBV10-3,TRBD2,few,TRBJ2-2,CATRRTSGGTYTGELFF,TGTGCCACCCGACGGACTAGCGGGGGGACCTACACCGGGGAGCTGTTTTTT
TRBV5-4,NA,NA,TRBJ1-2,CASSLGASYGYTF,TGTGCCAGCAGCTTGGGGGCCAGCTATGGCTACACCTTC
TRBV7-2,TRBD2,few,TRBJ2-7,CASSRLAGGRYYEQYF,TGTGCCAGCAGCCGACTAGCGGGGGGGAGATACTACGAGCAGTACTTC
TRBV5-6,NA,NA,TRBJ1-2,CASSLVAPYGYTF,TGTGCCAGCAGCTTGGTCGCTCCTTATGGCTACACCTTC
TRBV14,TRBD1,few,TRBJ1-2,CASSPRTGDGYTF,TGTGCCAGCAGCCCCAGGACAGGGGATGGCTACACCTTC
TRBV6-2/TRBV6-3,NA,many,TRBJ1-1,CASGQLEAFF,TGTGCCAGCGGACAGCTTGAAGCTTTCTTT
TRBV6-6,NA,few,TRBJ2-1,CASSPGGYEQFF,TGTGCCAGCAGCCCCGGGGGTTATGAGCAGTTCTTC
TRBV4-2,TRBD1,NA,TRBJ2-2,CASSRIRQGGELFF,TGTGCCAGCAGCCGTATCAGACAGGGCGGGGAGCTGTTTTTT
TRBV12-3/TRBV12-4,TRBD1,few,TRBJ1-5,CASTHRTGGSLNQPQHF,TGTGCCAGCACCCATCGGACAGGCGGCAGTCTCAATCAGCCCCAGCATTTT
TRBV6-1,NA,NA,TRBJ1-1,CASSERWDEAFF,TGTGCCAGCAGTGAAAGGTGGGATGAAGCTTTCTTT
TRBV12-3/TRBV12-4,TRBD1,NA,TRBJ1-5,CASTRDRGVSQPQHF,TGTGCCAGCACCAGGGACAGGGGAGTTAGTCAGCCCCAGCATTTT
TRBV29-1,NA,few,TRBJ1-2,CSVPGGFGYGYTF,TGCAGCGTTCCTGGGGGATTTGGCTATGGCTACACCTTC
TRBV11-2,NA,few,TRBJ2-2,CASSLGRVAGELFF,TGTGCCAGCAGCTTAGGCAGGGTTGCTGGGGAGCTGTTTTTT
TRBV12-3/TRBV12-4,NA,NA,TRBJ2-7,CASTADRPLRRYF,TGTGCCAGCACCGCCGACAGGCCTCTACGAAGGTACTTC
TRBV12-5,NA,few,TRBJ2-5,CASGRTSGTWHQETQYF,TGTGCTAGTGGTCGAACTTCCGGGACATGGCACCAAGAGACCCAGTACTTC
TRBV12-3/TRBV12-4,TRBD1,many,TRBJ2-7,CASSLRQGATEQYF,TGTGCCAGCAGTTTGAGGCAGGGGGCAACCGAGCAGTACTTC
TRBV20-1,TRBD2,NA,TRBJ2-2,CSARDRERGGNTGELFF,TGCAGTGCTAGAGATCGGGAGCGGGGGGGTAACACCGGGGAGCTGTTTTTT
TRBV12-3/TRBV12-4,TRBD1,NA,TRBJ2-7,CASSLGQGAEEQYF,TGTGCCAGCAGTTTGGGGCAGGGGGCGGAAGAGCAGTACTTC
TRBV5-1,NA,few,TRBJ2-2,CASSWESGELFF,TGCGCCAGCAGCTGGGAGTCCGGGGAGCTGTTTTTT
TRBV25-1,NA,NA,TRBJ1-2,CASCSTARGYTF,TGTGCCAGCTGTAGCACAGCCCGAGGCTACACCTTC
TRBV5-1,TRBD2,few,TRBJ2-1,CASSSSGTSLYNEQFF,TGCGCCAGCAGCTCGTCCGGGACTAGCCTGTACAATGAGCAGTTCTTC
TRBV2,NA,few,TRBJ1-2,CASSSHLETYGYTF,TGTGCCAGCAGTTCTCACCTGGAGACCTATGGCTACACCTTC
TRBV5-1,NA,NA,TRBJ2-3,CASRKNPGPSTDTQYF,TGCGCCAGCAGAAAAAACCCGGGACCTAGCACAGATACGCAGTATTTT
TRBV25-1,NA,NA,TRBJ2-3,CASSDDTLTDTQYF,TGTGCCAGCAGTGATGACACTCTCACAGATACGCAGTATTTT
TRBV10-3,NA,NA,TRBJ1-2,CAISELLTERSYTF,TGTGCCATCAGTGAGTTATTGACAGAGAGGAGCTACACCTTC
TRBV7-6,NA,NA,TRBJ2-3,CASSFEKFTQYF,TGTGCCAGCAGCTTCGAGAAGTTTACGCAGTATTTT
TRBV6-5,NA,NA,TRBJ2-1,CASRTWGGVYNEQFF,TGTGCCAGCCGCACCTGGGGAGGCGTATACAATGAGCAGTTCTTC
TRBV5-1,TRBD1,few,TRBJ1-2,CASSVGQGINYGYTF,TGCGCCAGCAGCGTGGGACAGGGGATTAACTATGGCTACACCTTC
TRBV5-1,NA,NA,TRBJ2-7,CASSITGTTSYEQYF,TGCGCCAGCAGCATCACCGGGACAACCTCCTACGAGCAGTACTTC
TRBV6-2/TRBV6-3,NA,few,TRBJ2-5,CASSYTSSWETQYF,TGTGCCAGCAGTTACACTTCTAGCTGGGAGACCCAGTACTTC
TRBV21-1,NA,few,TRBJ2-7,CASSKAGTAYEQYF,TGTGCCAGCAGCAAAGCCGGGACAGCCTACGAGCAGTACTTC
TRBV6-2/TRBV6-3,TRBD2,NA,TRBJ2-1,CASSRLAGGPSSYNEQFF,TGTGCCAGCAGTCGACTAGCGGGGGGGCCAAGCTCCTACAATGAGCAGTTCTTC
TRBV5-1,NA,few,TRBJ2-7,CASSLQNRDPYEQYF,TGCGCCAGCAGCTTGCAGAACAGGGATCCCTACGAGCAGTACTTC
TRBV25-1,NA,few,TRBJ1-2,CASRGGTGYGYTF,TGTGCCAGCAGGGGGGGGACGGGCTATGGCTACACCTTC